This T cell receptor beta chain was captured in a study of OX40 agonist ivuxolimab in advanced cancers. V gave up 6 bases and J gave up 0 bases; unmatched junction bases: 12. CDR1 and CDR2 (germline): LNHNV, YYDKDF (reference sequence). The CDR3 loop spans 18 amino acids. Clones were read by immunoSEQ multiplex PCR, and TCRdb kept only the in-frame ones, dropping some. The sample lists about 64,000 clones, approximately 82% occurring once. The starting material was CD4+ or CD8+ T cells sorted from blood, obtained in a trial of the OX40 agonist ivuxolimab. This sequence was found in an adult with an advanced solid tumor such as melanoma, head and neck, liver or kidney cancer. The rearrangement links TRBV15 to TRBJ2-7; TRBD2 matches at 12 bases. CDR3 in amino acids: CATSSNLLAGGSSYEQYF. The CDR3 coding sequence is TGTGCCACCAGTTCCAACCTTCTAGCGGGAGGGAGCTCCTACGAGCAGTACTTC.